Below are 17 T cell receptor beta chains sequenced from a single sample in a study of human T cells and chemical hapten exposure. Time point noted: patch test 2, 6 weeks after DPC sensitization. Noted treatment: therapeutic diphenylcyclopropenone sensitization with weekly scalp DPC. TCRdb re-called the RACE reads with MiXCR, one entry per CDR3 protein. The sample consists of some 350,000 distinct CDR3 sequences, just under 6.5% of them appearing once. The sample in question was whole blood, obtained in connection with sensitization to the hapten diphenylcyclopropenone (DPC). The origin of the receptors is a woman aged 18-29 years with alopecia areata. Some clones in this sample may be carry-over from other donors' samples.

In nucleotides, the CDR3 is TGTGCCAGCTGGGACAGGGAAAACTACGAGCAGTACTTC. This codes for CASWDRENYEQYF. This chain uses TRBV6-5 with TRBJ2-7; 9 bases fit TRBD1. The germline V gene encodes CDR1 MNHEY and CDR2 SVGAGI. There are 13 residues in the CDR3. J was trimmed by 3 bases and V by 8 bases; bases with no gene match: 5.

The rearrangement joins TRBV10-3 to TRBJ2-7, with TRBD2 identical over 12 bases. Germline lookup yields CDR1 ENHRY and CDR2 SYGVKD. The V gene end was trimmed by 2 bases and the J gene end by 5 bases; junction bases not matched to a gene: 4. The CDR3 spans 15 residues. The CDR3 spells CAISEASGGEDEQYF. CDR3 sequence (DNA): TGTGCCATCAGTGAGGCTAGCGGGGGGGAAGACGAGCAGTACTTC.

The CDR3 bases are TGTGCCAGCAGCTTGGAGTACTCGGGGCAGTTCTTC. The encoded protein is CASSLEYSGQFF. V usage is TRBV7-2 and J usage is TRBJ2-1; D unclear. The CDR3 loop spans 12 amino acids. CDR1 is SGHTA, CDR2 FQGNSA, per germline. Trimming left V 3 bases short and J 12 bases short, with 12 bases between.

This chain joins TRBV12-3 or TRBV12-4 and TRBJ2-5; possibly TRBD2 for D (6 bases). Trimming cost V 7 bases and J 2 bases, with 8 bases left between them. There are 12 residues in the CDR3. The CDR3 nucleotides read TGTGCCAGCAACCGGGGGCAAGAGACCCAGTACTTC. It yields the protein CASNRGQETQYF.

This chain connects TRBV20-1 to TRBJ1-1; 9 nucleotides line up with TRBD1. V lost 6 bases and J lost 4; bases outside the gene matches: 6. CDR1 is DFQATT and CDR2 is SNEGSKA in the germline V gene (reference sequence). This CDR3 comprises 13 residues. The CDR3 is CSAKGQGVTEAFF. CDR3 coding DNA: TGCAGTGCAAAGGGACAGGGCGTCACTGAAGCTTTCTTT.

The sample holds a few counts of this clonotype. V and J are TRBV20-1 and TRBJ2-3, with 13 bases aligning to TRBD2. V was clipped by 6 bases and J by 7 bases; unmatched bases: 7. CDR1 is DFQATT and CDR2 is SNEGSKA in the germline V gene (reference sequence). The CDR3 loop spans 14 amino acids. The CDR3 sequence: CSAVLAGGPHTQYF. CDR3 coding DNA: TGCAGTGCAGTACTAGCGGGGGGGCCGCATACGCAGTATTTT.

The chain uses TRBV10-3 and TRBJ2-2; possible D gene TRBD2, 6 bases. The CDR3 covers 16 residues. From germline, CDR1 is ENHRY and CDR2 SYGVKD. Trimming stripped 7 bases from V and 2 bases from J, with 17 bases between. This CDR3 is CAIKVLGGSNTGELFF. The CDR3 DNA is TGTGCCATCAAGGTTTTAGGAGGGTCCAACACCGGGGAGCTGTTTTTT.

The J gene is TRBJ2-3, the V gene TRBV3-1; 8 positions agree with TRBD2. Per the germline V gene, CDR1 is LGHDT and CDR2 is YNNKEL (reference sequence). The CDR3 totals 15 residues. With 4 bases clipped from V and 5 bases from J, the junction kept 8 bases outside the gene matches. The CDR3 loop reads CASSRTGTRVDTQYF. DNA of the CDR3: TGTGCCAGCAGCCGAACCGGGACTAGAGTAGATACGCAGTATTTT.

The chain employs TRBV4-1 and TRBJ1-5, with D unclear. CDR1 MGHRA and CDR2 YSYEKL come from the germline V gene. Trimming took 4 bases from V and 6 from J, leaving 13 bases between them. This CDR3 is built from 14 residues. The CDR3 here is CASSPLGGGQPQHF. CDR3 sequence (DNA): TGCGCCAGCAGCCCCCTAGGAGGAGGTCAGCCCCAGCATTTT.

The DNA for the CDR3 is TGTGCCAGCAGCCTTAGGCCCGCGGGAGGGTATGGCTACACCTTC. It yields the protein CASSLRPAGGYGYTF. The chain has TRBV3-1 and TRBJ1-2; D is unresolved. Germline CDR1 reads LGHDT; CDR2 reads YNNKEL (reference sequence). There are 15 residues in the CDR3. Trimming took off 4 bases at V and 5 bases at J, with 17 bases between the two ends.

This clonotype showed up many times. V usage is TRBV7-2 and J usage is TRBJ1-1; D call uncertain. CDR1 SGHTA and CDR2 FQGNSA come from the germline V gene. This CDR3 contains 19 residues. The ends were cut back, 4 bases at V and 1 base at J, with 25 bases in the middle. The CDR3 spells CASSSYPLPLGRGNTEAFF. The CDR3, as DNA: TGTGCCAGCAGCTCCTACCCCTTGCCTCTTGGGCGAGGGAACACTGAAGCTTTCTTT. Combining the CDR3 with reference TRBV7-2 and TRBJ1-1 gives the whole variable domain GAGVSQSPSNKVTEKGKDVELRCDPISGHTALYWYRQSLGQGLEFLIYFQGNSAPDKSGLPSDRFSAERTGGSVSTLTIQRTQQEDSAVYLCASSSYPLPLGRGNTEAFFGQGTRLTVV.

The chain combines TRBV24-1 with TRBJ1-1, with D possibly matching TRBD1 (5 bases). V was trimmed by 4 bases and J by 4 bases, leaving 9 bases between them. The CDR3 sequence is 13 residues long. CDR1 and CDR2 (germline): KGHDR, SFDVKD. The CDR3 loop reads CATSEEGSTEAFF. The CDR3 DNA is TGTGCCACCAGTGAGGAGGGGAGCACTGAAGCTTTCTTT.

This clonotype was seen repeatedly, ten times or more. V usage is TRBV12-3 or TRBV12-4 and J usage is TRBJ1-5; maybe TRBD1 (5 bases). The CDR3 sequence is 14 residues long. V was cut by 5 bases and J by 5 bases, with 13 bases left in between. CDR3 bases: TGTGCCAGCAGTACATCCCAGGGTCATCAGCCCCAGCATTTT. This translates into CASSTSQGHQPQHF.

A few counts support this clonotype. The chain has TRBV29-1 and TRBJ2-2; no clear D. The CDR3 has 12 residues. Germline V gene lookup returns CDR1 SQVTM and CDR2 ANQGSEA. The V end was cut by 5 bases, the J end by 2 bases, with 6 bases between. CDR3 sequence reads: CSVLLNTGELFF. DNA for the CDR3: TGCAGCGTTCTGCTAAACACCGGGGAGCTGTTTTTT.

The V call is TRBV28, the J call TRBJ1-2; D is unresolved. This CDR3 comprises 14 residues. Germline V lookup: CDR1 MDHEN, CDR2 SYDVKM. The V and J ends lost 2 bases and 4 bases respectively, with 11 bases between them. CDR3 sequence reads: CASSLPGSSYGYTF. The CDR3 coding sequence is TGTGCCAGCAGTTTACCGGGCAGCTCCTATGGCTACACCTTC.

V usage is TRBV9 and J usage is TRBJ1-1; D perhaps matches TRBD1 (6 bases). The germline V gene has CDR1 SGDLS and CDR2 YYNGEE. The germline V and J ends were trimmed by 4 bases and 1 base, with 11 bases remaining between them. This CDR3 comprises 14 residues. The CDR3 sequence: CASSPVGANTEAFF. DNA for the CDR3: TGTGCCAGCAGCCCCGTGGGGGCGAACACTGAAGCTTTCTTT.

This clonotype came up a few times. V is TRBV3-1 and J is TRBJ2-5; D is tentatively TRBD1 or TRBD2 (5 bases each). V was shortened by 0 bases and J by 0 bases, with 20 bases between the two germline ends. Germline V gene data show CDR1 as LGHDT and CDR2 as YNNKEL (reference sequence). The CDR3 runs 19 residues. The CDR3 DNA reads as TGTGCCAGCAGCCAAGAGTGGGGCACTAGAACACAGTACCAAGAGACCCAGTACTTC. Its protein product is CASSQEWGTRTQYQETQYF.